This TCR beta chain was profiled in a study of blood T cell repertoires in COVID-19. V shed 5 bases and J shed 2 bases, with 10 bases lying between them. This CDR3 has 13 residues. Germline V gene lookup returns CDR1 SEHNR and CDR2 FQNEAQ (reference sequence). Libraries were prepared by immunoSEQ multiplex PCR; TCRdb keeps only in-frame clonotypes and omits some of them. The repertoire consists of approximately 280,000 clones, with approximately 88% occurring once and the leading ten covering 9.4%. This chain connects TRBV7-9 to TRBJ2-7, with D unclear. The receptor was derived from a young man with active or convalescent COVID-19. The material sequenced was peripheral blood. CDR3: CASSPPGPYEQYF. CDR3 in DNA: TGTGCCAGCAGCCCCCCAGGCCCCTACGAGCAGTACTTC.